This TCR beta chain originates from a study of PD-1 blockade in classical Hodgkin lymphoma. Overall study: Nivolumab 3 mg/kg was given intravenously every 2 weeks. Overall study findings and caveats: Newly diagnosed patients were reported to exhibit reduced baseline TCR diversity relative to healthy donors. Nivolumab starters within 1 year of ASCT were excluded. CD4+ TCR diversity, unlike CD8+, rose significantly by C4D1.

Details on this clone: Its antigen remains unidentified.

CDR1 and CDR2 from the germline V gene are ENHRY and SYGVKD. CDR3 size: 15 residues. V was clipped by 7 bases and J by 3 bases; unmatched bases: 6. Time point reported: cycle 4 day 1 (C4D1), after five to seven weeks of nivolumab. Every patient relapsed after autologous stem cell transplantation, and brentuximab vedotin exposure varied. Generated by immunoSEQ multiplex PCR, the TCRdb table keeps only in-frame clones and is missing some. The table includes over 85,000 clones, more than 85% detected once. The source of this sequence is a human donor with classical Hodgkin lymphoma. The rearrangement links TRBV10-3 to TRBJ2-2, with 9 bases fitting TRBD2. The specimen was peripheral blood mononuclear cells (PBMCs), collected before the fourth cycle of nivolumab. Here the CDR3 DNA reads TGTGCCATCAAGGTAGCGGGAGTTGACACCGGGGAGCTGTTTTTT. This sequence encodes CAIKVAGVDTGELFF.